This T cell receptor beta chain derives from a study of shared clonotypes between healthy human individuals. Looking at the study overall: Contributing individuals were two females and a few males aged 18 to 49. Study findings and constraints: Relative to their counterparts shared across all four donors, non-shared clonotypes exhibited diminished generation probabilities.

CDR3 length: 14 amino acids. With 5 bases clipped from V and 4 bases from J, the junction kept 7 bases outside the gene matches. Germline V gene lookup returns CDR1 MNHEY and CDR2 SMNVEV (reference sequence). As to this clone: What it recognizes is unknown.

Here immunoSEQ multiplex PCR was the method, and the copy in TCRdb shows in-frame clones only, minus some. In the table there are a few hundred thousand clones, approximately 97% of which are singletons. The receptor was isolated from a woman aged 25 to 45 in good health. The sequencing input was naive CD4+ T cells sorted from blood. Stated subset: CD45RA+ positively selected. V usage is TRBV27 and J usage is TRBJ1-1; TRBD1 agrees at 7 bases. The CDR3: CASSLRQGRTEAFF. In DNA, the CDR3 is TGTGCCAGCAGTCTAAGACAGGGACGCACTGAAGCTTTCTTT.